The following is a TCR beta chain sequence with its context. The antigen is undetermined. This sample is part of a study of cytomegalovirus exposure and HLA in healthy donors. General study points: It was reported that TCR beta sequences correctly inferred the HLA-A and HLA-B alleles for most subjects. Certain sequence variants were highly shared and formed a cluster, and this cluster was likely a sequencing artifact.

PCR was performed using 60 Vbeta and 13 Jbeta primers. Libraries were prepared by immunoSEQ multiplex PCR; TCRdb keeps only in-frame clonotypes and omits some of them. The table lists nearly 200,000 clones, roughly 81% of them singletons, with 2% to 2.5% in the top ten. V dropped 3 bases and J dropped 0 bases, with 9 bases sitting between them. CDR1 SGHNT and CDR2 YYREEE come from the germline V gene (reference sequence). There are 14 residues in the CDR3. The sequencing sample was made of PBMCs. The sequence came from a woman under 40 in good health and CMV-seropositive. The J gene is TRBJ1-2, the V gene TRBV5-4; D perhaps matches TRBD1 (6 bases). CDR3 loop: CASSSGATNYGYTF. In DNA form, the CDR3 reads TGTGCCAGCAGCTCAGGGGCGACTAACTATGGCTACACCTTC. Variable domain in full (rest from reference TRBV5-4 and TRBJ1-2): ETGVTQSPTHLIKTRGQQVTLRCSSQSGHNTVSWYQQALGQGPQFIFQYYREEENGRGNFPPRFSGLQFPNYSSELNVNALELDDSALYLCASSSGATNYGYTFGSGTRLTVV.